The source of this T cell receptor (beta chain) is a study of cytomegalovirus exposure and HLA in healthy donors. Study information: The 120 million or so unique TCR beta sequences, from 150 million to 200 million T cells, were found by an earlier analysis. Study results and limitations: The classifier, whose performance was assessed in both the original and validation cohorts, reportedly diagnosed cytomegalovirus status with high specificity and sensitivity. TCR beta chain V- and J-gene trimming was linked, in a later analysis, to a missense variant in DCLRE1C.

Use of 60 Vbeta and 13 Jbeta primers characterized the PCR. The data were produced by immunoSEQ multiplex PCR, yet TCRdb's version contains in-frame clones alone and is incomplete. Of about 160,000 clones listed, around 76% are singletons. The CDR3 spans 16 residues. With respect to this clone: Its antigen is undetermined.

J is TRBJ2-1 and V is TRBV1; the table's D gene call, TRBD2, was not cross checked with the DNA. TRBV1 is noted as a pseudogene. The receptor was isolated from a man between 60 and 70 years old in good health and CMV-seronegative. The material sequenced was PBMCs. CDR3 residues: CTSSQEAGVEVDEQFF. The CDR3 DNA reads TGCACCAGCAGCCAAGAGGCGGGAGTAGAGGTGGATGAGCAGTTCTTC.